A selection of T cell receptor beta chains follows, all from one sample in a study of identifying expanded T cells in peripheral blood. Generated by immunoSEQ multiplex PCR, the TCRdb table keeps only in-frame clones and is missing some. The sample has about 110,000 clones, 75% to 90% seen once. Sequences were obtained from blood. Every receptor here comes from a person aged 18 to 69 in good health. Each CDR3 is given with its conserved first and last residue. Fields, in order: J gene, V gene, CDR3 protein.

>TRBJ2-1|TRBV9
CASSVDPGGRKQFF
>TRBJ2-7|TRBV28
CASSEGLNYEQYF
>TRBJ1-6|TRBV10-3
CAAKPQGNDSPLHF
>TRBJ1-6|TRBV19
CASSSALFWNSPLHF
>TRBJ2-2|TRBV4-3
CASRIFFTSGTGELFF
>TRBJ2-6|TRBV4-3
CASSQEGGSGANVLTF
>TRBJ1-1|TRBV30
CACIRRGRDTEAFF
>TRBJ2-7|TRBV19
CASSKGGAGGSYEQYF
>TRBJ1-6|TRBV5-5
CASSFGIQGALHF
>TRBJ2-7|TRBV6-5
CASSPGSYEQYF
>TRBJ1-5|TRBV6-6
CASSSLRGRQPQHF
>TRBJ2-5|TRBV6-6
CASSYPGETQYF
>TRBJ1-2|TRBV6-6
CASSPVGDLYGYTF
>TRBJ2-1|TRBV5-4
CASSLTGTAWREQFF
>TRBJ1-6|TRBV18
CASSPGQGVQSPLHF
>TRBJ2-5|TRBV18
CASSPSQETQYF
>TRBJ1-2|TRBV7-2
CASSSPRGAFGYGYTF
>TRBJ2-1|TRBV7-9
CASSRGGGHYNEQFF
>TRBJ2-7|TRBV2
CASSGTGGPYEQYF
>TRBJ1-1|TRBV9
CASSPRDGVNTEAFF
>TRBJ2-7|TRBV11-2
CASSLWGTYEQYF
>TRBJ1-2|TRBV5-8
CASMVSGRRYGYTF
>TRBJ2-5|TRBV7-2
CASSRPETQYF
>TRBJ1-5|TRBV15
CATSGGGSSNQPQHF
>TRBJ2-3|TRBV7-2
CASNKRGGTDTQYF
>TRBJ2-3|TRBV2
CASSEGTALGTRYF
>TRBJ2-1|TRBV4-1
CASSQEERALRYNEQFF
>TRBJ2-7|TRBV10-2
CASSDPPYEQYF
>TRBJ1-5|TRBV7-4
CASSTSSGNHYSNQPQHF
>TRBJ1-5|TRBV21-1
CASSKEDRQSNSQHF
>TRBJ2-3|TRBV5-1
CASSLGVIGLDTQYF
>TRBJ2-7|TRBV20-1
CSAGRTGRRDF
>TRBJ1-1|TRBV7-9
CASSLRGSNTEAFF
>TRBJ2-7|TRBV4-1
CASSRLQGLNTYEQYF
>TRBJ2-3|TRBV6-6
CASEGQLTDTQYF
>TRBJ2-2|TRBV6-6
CASRSRGGGAGELFF
>TRBJ2-5|TRBV10-3
CAISDFGGGDETQYF
>TRBJ1-1|TRBV19
CASRGGWTQAFF